This is a list of T cell receptor beta chains from one sample in a study of OX40 agonist ivuxolimab in advanced cancers. This table comes from immunoSEQ multiplex PCR, and its TCRdb copy is limited to in-frame clones, with some not included. The table shows over 35,000 clones, with approximately 80% occurring only once. Here the sequenced sample was CD4+ or CD8+ T cells sorted from blood, taken in a trial of the OX40 agonist ivuxolimab. The receptors stem from an adult with an advanced solid tumor such as melanoma, head and neck, liver or kidney cancer. The conserved cysteine and the conserved F or W are not part of the CDR3 here. The order of the fields is V gene, CDR3 protein.

TRBV6-1 | ASSPTDRGQGEQY
TRBV7-6 | ASSLVRGQGYSSYEQY
TRBV2 | ASSAAGPPLSGTGELF
TRBV20-1 | SARDLNGYT
TRBV5-1 | ASSPGILAGEETQY
TRBV7-3 | ASSMGPNQPQH
TRBV30 | AWSVRGPEKLF
TRBV14 | ASSQPWETQY
TRBV10-3 | AISESGPAREKLF
TRBV11-2 | ASSSLGSGGAINEQY
TRBV7-2 | ASSLDFSGVSSYEQY
TRBV30 | AWSGGLQETQY
TRBV27 | ASRGGTDYYEQY
TRBV10-2 | ASSEGAGNTIY
TRBV5-4 | ASSLGAYGYT
TRBV7-8 | ASSPGQFYGYT
TRBV11-2 | ASSTSGPTYNEQF
TRBV6-5 | ASSTSLGTHEG
TRBV28 | ASGGNYGYT
TRBV5-1 | ASSLTSDRPYEQY
TRBV5-1 | ASTHQTGPTDTQY
TRBV7-2 | ASSLGQAAFYSNQPQH
TRBV7-2 | ASSPRGYTGELF
TRBV11-2 | ASNPVLAGGGETQY
TRBV2 | ASNKASGRNIQY
TRBV5-1 | ASRLAGDYNEQF
TRBV29-1 | SVQTQGIPYEQY
TRBV29-1 | SGGTSFEAF
TRBV7-2 | ASSVTTGWTNTEAF
TRBV10-2 | ATQGAGNTGELF
TRBV19 | ASSLWTGVNEKLF
TRBV18 | ASSSTGARTDTQY
TRBV7-2 | ASSPGQGMSTLH
TRBV11-2 | ASSPGTRSYSNQPQH
TRBV5-1 | ASSRLQVSGNTIY
TRBV7-2 | ASSPGSLIETQY
TRBV15 | ATSRASSGSFEQF
TRBV6-4 | ASKRETGPTGELF
TRBV6-1 | ASSEGYGYT
TRBV5-6 | AGGWTGQETQY
TRBV6-5 | ASSPRTGGEKLF
TRBV11-2 | ASTFTANAGELF
TRBV30 | AWSAGRSHQPQH
TRBV19 | ASSKGAASSYNEQF
TRBV6-6 | ASSYMTGLGQDTQY
TRBV7-9 | ASSLIGLVPLVASGELF
TRBV5-1 | ASSLAGTGQETQY
TRBV19 | ASSDRGRETQY
TRBV5-8 | ASRPGTGEMNTEAF
TRBV2 | ASDRNTQY
TRBV7-2 | ASGLRRAGEQY